The subject of this entry is one T cell receptor (beta chain). The antigen remains undetermined. The sample originates from a study of somatic mutations in cytotoxic T cells in rheumatoid arthritis. The V end lost 1 base, the J end lost 1 base, and 4 bases lay between the germline ends. Germline lookup yields CDR1 MNHEY and CDR2 SMNVEV (reference sequence). The CDR3 is 13 amino acids. Sequenced by immunoSEQ multiplex PCR; TCRdb stores in-frame clones only, minus some. The top ten clones hold about 10% of a sample with some 14,000 clones, around 70% of them seen once. Study outcomes and limitations: Slight underrepresentation of TRBV07 in rheumatoid arthritis patients was not adjusted for multiple comparisons. Comparison of CD8+ T-cell clonality between rheumatoid arthritis patients and age-matched healthy controls yielded no significant difference.

The TCR originated in an adult with rheumatoid arthritis. Source material: CD8+ T cells sorted from blood. The chain carries TRBV27 and TRBJ1-1; D is unresolved. The CDR3 coding sequence is TGTGCCAGCAGTTTATACTGGAACACTGAAGCTTTCTTT. It yields the protein CASSLYWNTEAFF.